Below, 30 T cell receptor beta chains from the same sample are listed, as sequenced in a study of shared clonotypes between healthy human individuals. The repertoire was sequenced with immunoSEQ multiplex PCR; TCRdb's copy has only in-frame clones and lacks some. The data hold about 800,000 clones, with about 96% observed a single time. The naive CD8 fraction comprised CD45RO-negative cells positively selected for CCR7 and excluded terminally differentiated effector memory CD45RA+ cells. Sequencing was carried out using naive CD8+ T cells sorted from blood. Source of these receptors: a young man in good health.

This sequence joins TRBV28 and TRBJ2-7; D is unresolved. Germline assignment: CDR1 MDHEN and CDR2 SYDVKM. Trimming cost V 7 bases and J 4 bases, with 11 bases left between them. This CDR3 has 12 amino acids. In DNA, the CDR3 is TGTGCCAGCACCAATGTTGGGTACGAGCAGTACTTC. Protein product: CASTNVGYEQYF.

V and J are TRBV27 and TRBJ1-1; D ambiguous. Trimming removed 6 bases from V and 7 bases from J, with 12 bases in between. Germline V gives CDR1 MNHEY, CDR2 SMNVEV (reference sequence). The CDR3 covers 12 residues. The CDR3 DNA follows: TGTGCCAGCAGCCCGATCGGTAGTGAAGCTTTCTTT. Translation: CASSPIGSEAFF.

The J gene is TRBJ1-5, the V gene TRBV7-2; D is unclear. V was trimmed by 3 bases and J by 1 base, leaving 1 base between them. CDR3 size: 12 residues. Germline V gene sequence: CDR1 SGHTA, CDR2 FQGNSA. The CDR3 reads CASSFSNQPQHF. CDR3 coding DNA: TGTGCCAGCAGCTTCAGCAATCAGCCCCAGCATTTT.

A word on this clone: The junction does not match germline at one end; this may be a read error. The chain combines TRBV10-1 with TRBJ1-4, with 11 bases aligning to TRBD1. The V gene's germline CDR1 is WNHNN and CDR2 SYGVQD (reference sequence). The CDR3 loop spans 14 amino acids. The DNA for the CDR3 is TGCGCCAGCAGTGACAGGACAGGGGGCAGTTTAGGGATTTTT. Translated, it gives CASSDRTGGSLGIF.

This chain connects TRBV27 to TRBJ2-1; no clear D. This CDR3 comprises 16 residues. Deletions cut 2 bases from V and 3 bases from J, with 14 bases between. The V gene's germline CDR1 is MNHEY and CDR2 SMNVEV (reference sequence). CDR3 sequence: CASSLNGDTVYNEQFF. The CDR3 bases are TGTGCCAGCAGTTTAAACGGAGATACAGTCTACAATGAGCAGTTCTTC.

This rearrangement joins TRBV7-8 to TRBJ2-2; D might be TRBD2 (6 bases). Germline V gene sequence: CDR1 SGHVS, CDR2 FQNEAQ. The ends were cut back, 1 base at V and 7 bases at J, with 22 bases in the middle. This CDR3 spans 18 amino acids. The CDR3 sequence is CASSLEVGLALGDGELFF. CDR3 bases: TGTGCCAGCAGCTTAGAAGTCGGCCTAGCGTTGGGTGACGGGGAGCTGTTTTTT.

The chain joins TRBV11-2 to TRBJ2-7; D is ambiguous. This CDR3 has 15 residues. V was trimmed by 4 bases and J by 2 bases, leaving 15 bases between them. Germline V gene sequence: CDR1 SGHAT, CDR2 FQNNGV. This chain's CDR3 is CASSSSPGQTYEQYF. CDR3 sequence (DNA): TGTGCCAGCAGCTCAAGTCCAGGTCAGACCTACGAGCAGTACTTC.

J is TRBJ2-7 and V is TRBV6-1; perhaps TRBD1 as D (6 bases). CDR3 length equals 15 residues. Germline V CDR1 and CDR2: MNHNS, SASEGT. Between the trimmed V and J ends, which lost 3 bases and 2 bases, there was a span of 14 bases. DNA for the CDR3: TGTGCCAGCAGTGAGCCCCGGGACAACACCTACGAGCAGTACTTC. It is translated as CASSEPRDNTYEQYF.

The J gene is TRBJ1-1, the V gene TRBV10-2; a weak D match, TRBD1 (5 bases). Germline V CDR1 and CDR2: WSHSY, SAAADI. The ends were cut back, 2 bases at V and 2 bases at J, with 6 bases in the middle. This CDR3 has 13 residues. The CDR3 sequence: CASSEGQNTEAFF. The DNA of the CDR3 is TGCGCCAGCAGTGAGGGACAAAACACTGAAGCTTTCTTT.

J is TRBJ2-7 and V is TRBV27, with 11 bases matching TRBD2. There are 15 residues in the CDR3. V was clipped by 5 bases and J by 3 bases; unmatched bases: 6. CDR1 is MNHEY and CDR2 is SMNVEV in the germline V gene (reference sequence). The CDR3: CASSIGTSGHYEQYF. DNA of the CDR3: TGTGCCAGCAGTATCGGGACTAGCGGACACTACGAGCAGTACTTC.

V gene TRBV2 combines with J gene TRBJ2-3; D uncertain. The CDR3 is 12 amino acids. Trimming removed 3 bases from V and 10 bases from J, with 11 bases in between. Germline loops: CDR1 SNHLY, CDR2 FYNNEI. The CDR3 is CASSEHLTAQYF. As DNA, the CDR3 is TGTGCCAGCAGTGAGCATCTAACCGCGCAGTATTTT.

The rearrangement joins TRBV13 to TRBJ1-3, with D hard to call. Germline CDR1 PRHDT, CDR2 FYEKMQ (reference sequence). This CDR3 comprises 14 residues. The germline V and J ends were trimmed by 6 bases and 2 bases, with 11 bases remaining between them. The CDR3 loop reads CASRAGSTGNTIYF. DNA of the CDR3: TGTGCCAGCAGAGCCGGATCAACTGGAAACACCATATATTTT.

The chain combines TRBV10-3 with TRBJ1-5, with 9 bases matching TRBD1. CDR1 ENHRY and CDR2 SYGVKD come from the germline V gene. V dropped 5 bases and J dropped 7; count of bases not matched to a gene: 6. The CDR3 sequence is 14 residues long. The CDR3 reads CAISTGGAEQPQHF. The CDR3 DNA follows: TGTGCCATCAGTACAGGGGGCGCAGAACAGCCCCAGCATTTT.

This chain connects TRBV18 to TRBJ2-1; 13 nucleotides match TRBD2. Germline V gene lookup returns CDR1 KGHSH and CDR2 LQKENI. V lost 2 bases, J lost 4 bases, and 2 bases stayed unmatched. The CDR3 consists of 16 residues. CDR3 sequence: CASSPEGLAGYNEQFF. The CDR3 bases are TGTGCCAGCTCACCAGAGGGACTAGCGGGATACAATGAGCAGTTCTTC.

V usage is TRBV28 and J usage is TRBJ2-7, with no clear D. V shed 6 bases and J shed 4 bases, with 10 bases lying between them. The CDR3 length is 12 residues. The germline gives CDR1 MDHEN, CDR2 SYDVKM. Here the CDR3 reads CASRRPVYEQYF. Written as DNA, the CDR3 is TGTGCCAGCAGGCGGCCGGTGTACGAGCAGTACTTC.

About this clone: The sample contains more than one DNA sequence encoding this CDR3. CDR3: CASSWTGGNEKLFF. The CDR3 region has the DNA TGTGCCAGCTCTTGGACAGGGGGGAATGAAAAACTGTTTTTT. The rearrangement joins TRBV27 to TRBJ1-4; 10 nucleotides align to TRBD1. Germline V gene lookup returns CDR1 MNHEY and CDR2 SMNVEV (reference sequence). The CDR3 totals 14 residues. The trim removed 8 bases at V and 5 bases at J, leaving 5 bases unmatched.

The rearrangement joins TRBV15 to TRBJ2-7; D is possibly TRBD1 (5 bases). CDR3 length equals 15 residues. Trimming removed 0 bases from V and 3 bases from J, with 12 bases in between. Germline V gene lookup returns CDR1 LNHNV and CDR2 YYDKDF (reference sequence). The CDR3 DNA sequence: TGTGCCACCAGCAGAGAAGTTGGACACAACTACGAGCAGTACTTC. It yields the protein CATSREVGHNYEQYF.

The chain is built from TRBV10-2 and TRBJ1-5; D perhaps matches TRBD1 (6 bases). The CDR3 is 13 amino acids. V was shortened by 6 bases and J by 3 bases, with 9 bases between the two germline ends. Germline lookup yields CDR1 WSHSY and CDR2 SAAADI. The CDR3 bases are TGCGCCAGCAGCACAGGGCCCAATCAGCCCCAGCATTTT. Translated, it gives CASSTGPNQPQHF.

The V gene is TRBV4-1, the J gene TRBJ2-3; 8 bases match TRBD2. This CDR3 contains 16 residues. Per germline, CDR1 MGHRA and CDR2 YSYEKL. The junction had 9 bases not matched to a gene; V was cut back by 5 bases and J by 2 bases. For the CDR3, the DNA is TGCGCCAGCAGCTCCGGGGTAGCGGGAACCACAGATACGCAGTATTTT. This gives the protein CASSSGVAGTTDTQYF.

This clone has only one observation. The CDR3 is CASSFSRWGKNIQYF. The CDR3 DNA follows: TGTGCCAGCAGCTTTTCAAGGTGGGGCAAAAACATTCAGTACTTC. The chain combines TRBV11-2 with TRBJ2-4; D gene uncertain. V lost 3 bases to trimming and J lost 3 bases, with 12 bases between them. The CDR3 extends over 15 amino acids. Germline lookup yields CDR1 SGHAT and CDR2 FQNNGV.

The genes are TRBV28 and TRBJ1-5; D is undetermined. Germline values: CDR1 MDHEN, CDR2 SYDVKM. The CDR3 is 17 amino acids. The V and J ends lost 2 bases and 0 bases respectively, with 14 bases between them. CDR3 coding DNA: TGTGCCAGCAGTTTACGTTTCCAGACGGTTAGCAATCAGCCCCAGCATTTT. It codes for CASSLRFQTVSNQPQHF.

V is TRBV5-6 and J is TRBJ1-4; 9 bases agree with TRBD1. The CDR3 has 14 amino acids. CDR1 and CDR2 from the germline V gene are SGHDT and YYEEEE. V gave up 3 bases and J gave up 6 bases; unmatched junction bases: 3. The CDR3 DNA follows: TGTGCCAGCAGCTCGGGGACAGGGTATGAAAAACTGTTTTTT. Encoded protein: CASSSGTGYEKLFF.

The chain recombines TRBV2 with TRBJ1-1, with D uncertain. V was cut by 4 bases and J by 3 bases, with 9 bases left in between. CDR1 and CDR2 (germline): SNHLY, FYNNEI. The CDR3 extends over 13 amino acids. CDR3 sequence (DNA): TGTGCCAGCAGTGTTGGCGGTTACACTGAAGCTTTCTTT. The encoded protein is CASSVGGYTEAFF.

The chain combines TRBV5-8 with TRBJ2-3, with 8 bases aligning to TRBD1. This CDR3 spans 18 amino acids. Germline V gives CDR1 SGHTS, CDR2 YDEGEE. The trim removed 6 bases at V and 1 base at J, leaving 16 bases unmatched. The CDR3 DNA sequence: TGTGCCAGCATAAAAGCCTCAGGGGGCCTAGTCCGCACAGATACGCAGTATTTT. Translation gives CASIKASGGLVRTDTQYF.

The table lists this clone with a count of one. The chain recombines TRBV7-9 with TRBJ2-1; D perhaps matches TRBD1 (7 bases). The CDR3 is 13 residues long. The germline V and J ends were trimmed by 3 bases and 7 bases, with 10 bases remaining between them. CDR1 is SEHNR, CDR2 FQNEAQ, per germline (reference sequence). Here the CDR3 reads CASSFPGGNEQFF. DNA for the CDR3: TGTGCCAGCAGCTTCCCAGGGGGGAATGAGCAGTTCTTC.

This clone was recorded only once. The V and J genes are TRBV6-1 and TRBJ2-7, with 9 nucleotides matching TRBD1. The V gene end was trimmed by 1 base and the J gene end by 4 bases; junction bases not matched to a gene: 5. Germline-derived CDR1 and CDR2 are MNHNS and SASEGT. The CDR3 loop spans 15 amino acids. CDR3 sequence (DNA): TGTGCCAGCAGTGAAGGAGGGACAGGGTTGTACGAGCAGTACTTC. This gives the protein CASSEGGTGLYEQYF.

The genes are TRBV11-2 and TRBJ2-7, with D unresolved. This CDR3 has 13 amino acids. The V end lost 4 bases, the J end lost 4 bases, and 11 bases lay between the germline ends. CDR1 is SGHAT and CDR2 is FQNNGV in the germline V gene. This CDR3 is CASSSPDLYEQYF. Here the CDR3 DNA reads TGTGCCAGCAGCTCTCCCGACTTATACGAGCAGTACTTC.

V usage is TRBV6-6 and J usage is TRBJ2-5; 10 bases are a match to TRBD2. Germline V gives CDR1 MNHNY, CDR2 SVGAGI (reference sequence). This CDR3 has 16 residues. V lost 7 bases and J lost 2; bases outside the gene matches: 10. The chain's CDR3 is CASIIGLAETQETQYF. DNA of the CDR3: TGTGCCAGCATCATCGGACTAGCGGAGACTCAAGAGACCCAGTACTTC.

The rearrangement joins TRBV27 to TRBJ1-1; D unresolved. The CDR3 extends over 13 amino acids. Germline values: CDR1 MNHEY, CDR2 SMNVEV (reference sequence). V lost 8 bases and J 2 bases, leaving 12 bases between the germline ends. The CDR3 region has the DNA TGTGCCAGCCGCCCCCTGGGAAACACTGAAGCTTTCTTT. This codes for CASRPLGNTEAFF.

V and J are TRBV9 and TRBJ2-5, with D perhaps assigned TRBD1 or TRBD2 (5 bases each). V was trimmed by 0 bases and J by 4 bases, leaving 13 bases between them. CDR1 and CDR2 (germline): SGDLS, YYNGEE. This CDR3 is 15 amino acids long. The CDR3: CASSVEGEGTETQYF. CDR3 coding DNA: TGTGCCAGCAGCGTAGAGGGAGAGGGGACAGAGACCCAGTACTTC.